A single sample is the source of the 3 T cell receptor beta chains below, sequenced in a study of T-cell memory formation after mild COVID-19. TCRdb called the 5' RACE reads again in MiXCR, with one record for every CDR3 protein. The data hold about half a million distinct CDR3 sequences, with over 15% observed a single time. Sequencing used PBMCs or a T cell subset sorted from them (not recorded which). The receptors were gathered from an adult woman who had mild COVID-19 (a few samples of this study predate the infection). Cell type and time point are not known.

The rearrangement joins TRBV5-5 to TRBJ2-6; D gene ambiguous. Germline CDR1 and CDR2: SGHKS and YYEKEE (reference sequence). There are 17 residues in the CDR3. V was shortened by 0 bases and J by 0 bases, with 10 bases between the two germline ends. The CDR3 nucleotides are TGTGCCAGCAGCTTGGTAAGCCCCCCCTCTGGGGCCAACGTCCTGACTTTC. Translation gives CASSLVSPPSGANVLTF.

The chain has TRBV3-1 and TRBJ2-3; 7 bases agree with TRBD2. This CDR3 has 16 amino acids. The V and J ends lost 3 bases and 4 bases, in that order; junction bases with no gene match: 10. CDR1 and CDR2 from the germline V gene are LGHDT and YNNKEL (reference sequence). The CDR3 region has the DNA TGTGCCAGCAGCCACGACCGACTAGCACTCTCAGATACGCAGTATTTT. Translation: CASSHDRLALSDTQYF.

The CDR3 DNA reads as TGTGCCAGCAGCCCGGGACTAGCGGGTAGCGACGAGCAGTACTTC. Residues: CASSPGLAGSDEQYF. This chain uses TRBV13 with TRBJ2-7, with 12 bases that match TRBD2. Germline assignment: CDR1 PRHDT and CDR2 FYEKMQ (reference sequence). The J segment lost 5 bases and the V segment lost 5 bases, leaving 7 bases of the junction unmatched. There are 15 residues in the CDR3.